This TCR beta chain was captured by sequencing in a study of blood T cell repertoires in COVID-19. About the study: Acute and convalescent COVID-19 samples came from the United States, Italy and Spain.

V gave up 4 bases and J gave up 8 bases; unmatched junction bases: 10. Germline CDR1 reads MGHRA; CDR2 reads YSYEKL. This CDR3 has 16 amino acids. Original processing notes: Cell counts per sample came from amplifying reference gene primers. Profiled with immunoSEQ multiplex PCR; TCRdb holds only in-frame clones, not every one. V, J and clone size derive from that table, while D and trimming were established from the DNA sequence. The table lists around 200,000 clones, around 83% of them singletons. The source is a man aged 50 to 60 with active or convalescent COVID-19. The chain joins TRBV4-1 to TRBJ2-4, with 11 bases matching TRBD2. Input material: peripheral blood. CDR3 protein: CASSPYSGGAKDIQYF. The CDR3 nucleotides are TGCGCCAGCAGCCCTTATAGCGGGGGGGCCAAGGACATTCAGTACTTC.